The T cell receptor (beta chain) described here comes from a study of CD4 T cells in relation to SARS-CoV-2 and coronaviruses. Study information: The HLA restriction of the shared crossreactive spike epitopes was mapped.

Generated by immunoSEQ multiplex PCR, the TCRdb table keeps only in-frame clones and is missing some. The repertoire includes almost 20,000 clones, over 70% of them detected once, and about 10% sits in the top ten. Germline lookup yields CDR1 SGHVS and CDR2 FQNEAQ. The CDR3 runs to 17 residues. Trimming shortened V by 0 bases and J by 0 bases, and 11 bases separated the two germline ends. Before the COVID-19 pandemic, during about 2010-2018, CD4+ T cells were taken from unexposed donors. The cells were cultured for around ten days before CD4+ T cells were isolated. Unexposed-donor CD4+ T cells were probed with SARS-CoV-2 S/N and four cold-coronavirus spikes, cells permitting. A remark on this clone: No antigen is known for it.

Study results and caveats: Compared with monoreactive clones, crossreactive clones showed significantly weaker SARS-CoV-2 expansion.

The clonotype originates from a human donor in good health. V usage is TRBV7-8 and J usage is TRBJ1-4; D not resolved. Sequenced input: CD4+ T cells from PBMCs, cultured in vitro. The DNA for the CDR3 is TGTGCCAGCAGCTTAGCGTTAGGCACAGCAACTAATGAAAAACTGTTTTTT. It specifies CASSLALGTATNEKLFF. Supplemented by reference TRBV7-8 and TRBJ1-4, the full variable domain reads GAGVSQSPRYKVAKRGQDVALRCDPISGHVSLFWYQQALGQGPEFLTYFQNEAQLDKSGLPSDRFFAERPEGSVSTLKIQRTQQEDSAVYLCASSLALGTATNEKLFFGSGTQLSVL.